The sample holds a few counts of the clone carrying this T cell receptor beta chain. Antigen: not known. The entirety of the isolated RNA underwent reverse transcription, so expressed TCRB transcripts were sequenced. Method: immunoSEQ multiplex PCR; TCRdb's copy keeps in-frame clones and lacks some. The table includes about 900,000 clones, 17% detected once. The data were obtained in a study of beta chain features in type 1 diabetes. Study-level points and caveats: Shorter templates might be favored by PCR, equally in patients and controls.

The sequence derives from a woman aged 18-29 years in good health. Sequencing was carried out using naive CD4+ T cells from blood.

CDR3 sequence reads: CASSLWGAPRAGELFF. Written as DNA, the CDR3 is TGTGCCAGCAGCTTGTGGGGGGCTCCCCGCGCCGGGGAGCTGTTTTTT. The chain joins TRBV5-4 to TRBJ2-2; TRBD1 or TRBD2 may be the D gene (6 bases each). The V gene's germline CDR1 is SGHNT and CDR2 YYREEE (reference sequence). The CDR3 consists of 16 residues. V was pared by 1 base and J by 6 bases, with 16 bases between.